This TCR beta chain was sequenced during a study of radiation and T cells in renal cell carcinoma. At the level of the study: Nephrectomy followed 15 Gy stereotactic body radiation by 4 weeks.

This sample's time point: blood 2 weeks post-SBRT. Treatment reported: 15 Gy SBRT to primary tumor, nephrectomy 4 weeks later. The patient's renal cell carcinoma had clear cell pathology. Whole-study findings and limits: Baseline intratumoral clonotype presence is unknown without pretreatment biopsies. Top tumor clonotypes rose in blood 2 weeks post-radiation, then contracted.

This CDR3 spans 16 amino acids. Unmatched junction bases numbered 8, after V lost 4 bases and J lost 5 bases. CDR1 SNHLY and CDR2 FYNNEI come from the germline V gene. Produced via immunoSEQ multiplex PCR; TCRdb's table is partial and in-frame only. This table holds some 130,000 clones, 70% to 90% found once. In regard to this clone: Its specificity is not known.

The clonotype originates from a woman between 65 and 79 years old with renal cell carcinoma. This material consisted of blood, taken from a patient whose treatment included radiotherapy and nephrectomy. The V gene is TRBV2, the J gene TRBJ2-2; the match to TRBD1 covers 9 bases. The CDR3 DNA reads as TGTGCCAGCAGTGCCGGAGGACAGGGGCGGACCGGGGAGCTGTTTTTT. Its translation is CASSAGGQGRTGELFF.